This is a list of T cell receptor beta chains from one sample in a study of blood T cell repertoires in COVID-19. The assay was immunoSEQ multiplex PCR, and TCRdb's table has in-frame clones only and misses some. The sample has some 230,000 clones, about 86% seen once. Sequenced input: peripheral blood. The receptors derive from a woman in her 30s who had recovered from COVID-19. The CDR3 runs from the conserved cysteine through the conserved F or W. Fields, in order: D gene, clone size, V gene, J gene, CDR3 protein, CDR3 DNA. D genes are given only for firm matches. Not all rows give a size; the values are once, few, many and, for expanded clones, a class.

-	-	TRBV11-3	TRBJ1-3	CASSLLNGNTIYF	TGTGCCAGCAGCTTATTAAATGGAAACACCATATATTTT
TRBD2	-	TRBV28	TRBJ2-1	CASSSGLAGGPEQFF	TGTGCCAGCAGTTCCGGACTAGCGGGAGGTCCGGAGCAGTTCTTC
TRBD2	-	TRBV5-1	TRBJ2-7	CASSLVASGSYEQYF	TGCGCCAGCAGCTTGGTGGCTAGCGGGAGCTACGAGCAGTACTTC
-	-	TRBV9	TRBJ2-2	CASSVAVNTGELFF	TGTGCCAGCAGCGTAGCAGTAAACACCGGGGAGCTGTTTTTT
-	-	TRBV30	TRBJ1-4	CACAQNNEKLFF	TGTGCCTGCGCACAGAATAATGAAAAACTGTTTTTT
-	once	TRBV5-4	TRBJ2-7	CASSLGTRADYEQYF	TGTGCCAGCAGTTTGGGAACGAGAGCGGACTACGAGCAGTACTTC
-	-	TRBV5-6	TRBJ1-4	CASSFRADNEKLFF	TGTGCCAGCAGCTTCAGGGCAGATAATGAAAAACTGTTTTTT
TRBD1	-	TRBV28	TRBJ1-5	CASSLGTGNDNQPQHF	TGTGCCAGCAGTTTAGGGACAGGGAACGACAATCAGCCCCAGCATTTT
TRBD1	-	TRBV9	TRBJ1-2	CASSGPGQGGPGYTF	TGTGCCAGCAGCGGACCGGGACAGGGTGGTCCTGGCTACACCTTC
-	-	TRBV7-9	TRBJ2-1	CASSLGRDHSYNEQFF	TGTGCCAGCAGCTTAGGTCGGGATCACTCCTACAATGAGCAGTTCTTC
-	-	TRBV30	TRBJ1-4	CAWSGGQPGNEKLFF	TGTGCCTGGAGTGGAGGACAGCCCGGGAATGAAAAACTGTTTTTT
-	once	TRBV28	TRBJ1-2	CASSALRDTTNYGYTF	TGTGCCAGCAGTGCTCTCCGGGACACCACTAACTATGGCTACACCTTC
-	-	TRBV27	TRBJ2-1	CASRDGLPRYEQFF	TGTGCCAGCAGGGACGGACTACCCAGGTATGAGCAGTTCTTC
TRBD1	-	TRBV6-2/TRBV6-3	TRBJ1-3	CASSPPPAGTGGRSGNTIYF	TGTGCCAGCAGCCCCCCCCCAGCCGGGACAGGGGGTCGAAGTGGAAACACCATATATTTT
TRBD2	-	TRBV29-1	TRBJ2-1	CSVESFPGRGGSYNEQFF	TGCAGCGTTGAAAGCTTTCCGGGGAGAGGCGGGAGCTACAATGAGCAGTTCTTC
TRBD1	once	TRBV30	TRBJ1-4	CAWSVGGTGGEKLFF	TGTGCCTGGAGTGTAGGGGGGACAGGGGGTGAAAAACTGTTTTTT
-	-	TRBV7-3	TRBJ2-5	CARGWRETQYF	TGTGCCAGGGGGTGGAGGGAGACCCAGTACTTC
TRBD2	-	TRBV9	TRBJ2-2	CASRAGTSVTGELFF	TGTGCCAGCAGAGCCGGGACTAGCGTCACCGGGGAGCTGTTTTTT
-	-	TRBV5-5	TRBJ2-7	CASSLNIYEQYF	TGTGCCAGCAGCCTCAACATCTACGAGCAGTACTTC
TRBD2	-	TRBV28	TRBJ2-3	CASSPPTSGSYLDTQYF	TGTGCCAGCAGTCCCCCCACTAGCGGGAGCTACCTAGATACGCAGTATTTT
TRBD1	-	TRBV11-3	TRBJ1-1	CASSLGQGTQNTEAFF	TGTGCCAGCAGCCTTGGACAGGGAACCCAAAACACTGAAGCTTTCTTT
-	-	TRBV7-6	TRBJ1-2	CASSLPGQGYGYTF	TGTGCCAGCAGCCTCCCGGGGCAGGGGTATGGCTACACCTTC
-	few	TRBV11-3	TRBJ1-4	CASSFNNTNEKLFF	TGTGCCAGCAGCTTTAACAATACCAATGAAAAACTGTTTTTT
-	-	TRBV18	TRBJ1-1	CASLDTLSTEAFF	TGTGCCAGCCTGGACACCCTGAGCACTGAAGCTTTCTTT
-	-	TRBV29-1	TRBJ1-2	CSVDQGGAHYGYTF	TGCAGCGTTGACCAAGGGGGGGCCCACTATGGCTACACCTTC
TRBD2	-	TRBV7-6	TRBJ2-7	CASSLTSGGYYEQYF	TGTGCCAGCAGCCTTACAAGCGGGGGGTACTACGAGCAGTACTTC
TRBD1	-	TRBV5-1	TRBJ1-2	CASSPGTGRYGYTF	TGCGCCAGCAGCCCGGGGACAGGTCGGTATGGCTACACCTTC
-	-	TRBV6-1	TRBJ1-2	CASSDTGKSYGYTF	TGTGCCAGCAGTGATACAGGGAAGAGCTATGGCTACACCTTC
-	-	TRBV19	TRBJ1-3	CASSPRQSGSLSGNTIYF	TGTGCCAGTAGTCCCCGACAGTCCGGATCTTTATCTGGAAACACCATATATTTT
-	-	TRBV9	TRBJ1-2	CASSVDIDRGYTF	TGTGCCAGCAGCGTAGATATCGACAGAGGCTACACCTTC
TRBD1	-	TRBV18	TRBJ2-7	CASSPGTGPSYEQYF	TGTGCCAGCTCACCGGGGACAGGGCCGTCCTACGAGCAGTACTTC
-	-	TRBV28	TRBJ2-7	CASSLDGRVSYEQYF	TGTGCCAGCAGTTTGGATGGCAGGGTGTCCTACGAGCAGTACTTC
-	-	TRBV30	TRBJ2-7	CAWSTYPGPAGYEQYF	TGTGCCTGGAGTACCTACCCCGGCCCGGCGGGCTACGAGCAGTACTTC
-	-	TRBV6-1	TRBJ2-3	CASSEVSGMKTDTQYF	TGTGCCAGCAGTGAAGTTTCAGGGATGAAGACAGATACGCAGTATTTT
-	-	TRBV4-2	TRBJ2-1	CASSQEASYEQFF	TGTGCCAGCAGCCAAGAGGCTAGCTATGAGCAGTTCTTC
TRBD1	few	TRBV24-1	TRBJ2-6	CATSDLPTGGPGANVLTF	TGTGCCACCAGTGATTTGCCTACAGGGGGCCCTGGGGCCAACGTCCTGACTTTC
-	-	TRBV10-1	TRBJ2-7	CASARGTDTYEQYF	TGCGCCAGCGCCCGGGGGACGGATACCTACGAGCAGTACTTC
-	-	TRBV5-4	TRBJ1-3	CASSVGAGAGNTIYF	TGTGCCAGCAGTGTGGGGGCAGGCGCTGGAAACACCATATATTTT
TRBD1	-	TRBV28	TRBJ1-2	CASRPGQAGGYTF	TGTGCCAGCAGGCCGGGACAGGCGGGAGGCTACACCTTC
-	-	TRBV11-2	TRBJ2-3	CASSYAGVGSDTQYF	TGTGCCAGCAGCTATGCCGGAGTTGGGTCAGATACGCAGTATTTT
TRBD1	-	TRBV7-9	TRBJ2-5	CATGQGPTKETQYF	TGTGCCACGGGACAGGGGCCGACCAAAGAGACCCAGTACTTC
-	few	TRBV29-1	TRBJ2-7	CSVAPGLGLDEQYF	TGCAGCGTTGCGCCGGGACTGGGCCTGGACGAGCAGTACTTC